This passage covers 16 T cell receptor beta chains from one sample sequenced in a study of T cell clonality in common variable immunodeficiency. Method: immunoSEQ multiplex PCR; TCRdb's copy keeps in-frame clones and lacks some. The sample contains about 81,000 clones, none of them singletons. The sequenced material came from peripheral blood mononuclear cells. The receptor source for this set is a person between 18 and 75 years old in good health.

This clone was recorded many times. The part of the CDR3 DNA that was read is TGTGCCAGCAGCTTCCAAGGGGGCACTGAA. Translating it yields CASSFQGGTE. The whole CDR3 is CASSFQGGTEAFF. The chain combines TRBV7-3 with TRBJ1-1, with D maybe TRBD1 (6 bases). Read sequence stops 3 residues before the CDR3 end, and the germline J gene provides the missing end. Germline CDR1 is SGHTA and CDR2 is FQGTGA. Trimming pared 3 bases from V and 4 bases from J, leaving 9 bases between. This CDR3 is built from 13 residues.

This clone has ten or more counts. The read terminates 3 residues ahead of where the CDR3 ends, so the germline J gene completes it. This rearrangement joins TRBV20-1 to TRBJ1-5, with D possibly TRBD1 on 6 matching bases. Germline lookup yields CDR1 DFQATT and CDR2 SNEGSKA (reference sequence). The CDR3 has 15 amino acids. With 2 bases removed from V and 7 bases from J, the gap between germline ends came to 18 bases. The part of the CDR3 DNA that was read is TGCAGTGCTAGAAGAAGGGACACGACGGACCAGCCC. Its protein product is CSARRRDTTDQP. The complete CDR3 protein is CSARRRDTTDQPQHF.

This clone was detected many times. The CDR3 goes on 3 residues after the read ends, and that part is filled in from the germline J gene. This chain joins TRBV18 and TRBJ2-7; D uncertain. The CDR3 is made up of 11 amino acids. Looked up from germline, CDR1 is KGHSH and CDR2 is LQKENI. The V end lost 4 bases, the J end lost 6 bases, and 7 bases lay between the germline ends. The CDR3 loop reads CASSLATEQYF. The sequenced CDR3 bases are TGTGCCAGCTCACTGGCCACCGAG.

In its sample, this clone was seen many times. The CDR3 extends 3 residues past the end of the read, so its final part is completed from the germline J gene. J is TRBJ2-7 and V is TRBV10-1; perhaps TRBD2 as D (6 bases). Looked up from germline, CDR1 is WNHNN and CDR2 is SYGVQD (reference sequence). CDR3 length: 14 residues. V was trimmed by 4 bases and J by 5 bases, leaving 15 bases between them. This CDR3 reads CASSASGGIHEQYF. Incomplete CDR3 DNA: TGCGCCAGCAGTGCCTCTGGGGGGATTCACGAG.

This clone was detected many times. The read is 3 residues too short to cover the CDR3 end, so that end is filled in from the germline J gene. This chain joins TRBV2 and TRBJ2-7, with D possibly being TRBD1 (5 bases). V was cut by 2 bases and J by 6 bases, with 11 bases left in between. Germline-derived CDR1 and CDR2 are SNHLY and FYNNEI. The length of the CDR3 is 13 residues. CDR3 bases read: TGTGCCAGCAGTGAAACAGGAGCGAGCGAG. As protein: CASSETGASE. The full CDR3 sequence reads CASSETGASEQYF.

This clone appeared many times. The read halts 3 residues ahead of the CDR3 end, with the missing end drawn from the germline J gene. The V and J genes are TRBV20-1 and TRBJ1-5; tentatively, D is TRBD1 (5 bases). Trimming took 3 bases from V and 2 from J, leaving 11 bases between them. Germline V gene lookup returns CDR1 DFQATT and CDR2 SNEGSKA (reference sequence). This CDR3 has 14 amino acids. The CDR3: CSASGGRGNQPQHF. The CDR3 DNA, read in part, is TGCAGTGCTAGCGGGGGGAGGGGCAATCAGCCC.

This clone has ten or more counts. A junction boundary mismatches the germline segment, possibly from a read error. The missing CDR3 end, 3 residues past where the read stops, is filled in from the germline J gene. The J gene is TRBJ2-1, the V gene TRBV4-2, with D tentatively TRBD2 (6 bases). This CDR3 has 15 amino acids. CDR1 LGHNA and CDR2 YNFKEQ come from the germline V gene. The CDR3 here is CASSPWRGPYNEQFF. CDR3 DNA (partial): TGCGCCAGCAGCCCCTGGAGGGGCCCCTACAATGAG.

This clone was found many times. The CDR3 end is not reached by the read, which stops 3 residues before it; the germline J gene fills it in. The chain recombines TRBV7-9 with TRBJ2-4; D possibly corresponds to TRBD2 (6 bases). Between the trimmed V and J ends, which lost 6 bases and 0 bases, there was a span of 9 bases. Per germline, CDR1 SEHNR and CDR2 FQNEAQ (reference sequence). CDR3 size: 14 residues. The covered CDR3 bases are TGTGCCAGCAGTCGGGACTTAGCCAAAAACATT. Protein sequence: CASSRDLAKNI. The whole CDR3 region reads CASSRDLAKNIQYF.

At least ten counts were recorded for this clone. With the read ending 3 residues before the CDR3 end, the germline J gene is used to fill in that end. The rearrangement joins TRBV7-2 to TRBJ2-1; possibly TRBD2 for D (7 bases). There are 12 residues in the CDR3. The V gene's germline CDR1 is SGHTA and CDR2 FQGNSA. The V end lost 5 bases, the J end lost 9 bases, and 11 bases lay between the germline ends. The CDR3 loop reads CASSQGGGEQFF. Partial CDR3 DNA: TGTGCCAGCAGCCAAGGGGGGGGTGAG.

This clone has ten or more counts. Incomplete CDR3 DNA: TGCGCCAGCAAATGCGGCCCC. It encodes CASKCGP. The full CDR3 reads CASKCGPLHF. J is TRBJ1-6 and V is TRBV5-1; D is undetermined. The sequenced fragment ends 3 residues before the CDR3 boundary, so the rest is inferred from the germline J gene. CDR1 is SGHRS, CDR2 YFSETQ, per germline. The length of the CDR3 is 10 residues.

There are a few counts of this clone. The read terminates 3 residues ahead of where the CDR3 ends, so the germline J gene completes it. The J gene is TRBJ2-7, the V gene TRBV7-2; a weak D match, TRBD2 (7 bases). The CDR3 is 15 amino acids. V was trimmed by 5 bases and J by 0 bases, leaving 14 bases between them. Germline CDR1 and CDR2: SGHTA and FQGNSA. The CDR3 spells CASSPTGRGSYEQYF. CDR3 DNA, as far as it was read: TGTGCCAGCAGCCCAACAGGGAGGGGCTCCTACGAG.

This clone was detected many times. Relative to the germline gene, one junction end is altered; a read error may explain this. Coverage ceases 3 residues before the CDR3 finishes, and the germline J gene fills in the end. V and J are TRBV4-2 and TRBJ2-3; D not resolved. The germline CDR1 and CDR2 sequences are LGHNA and YNFKEQ. CDR3 length: 15 residues. The CDR3 DNA, read in part, is TGCGCCAGCAGCCAAGATAGACACCAGTCAGATACG. Its translation is CASSQDRHQSDT. The complete CDR3 protein is CASSQDRHQSDTQYF.

The CDR3 bases that were read are TGCAGTGCTCCCTTTGAGCTAGCGGCCGAGTACAATGAG. Protein product: CSAPFELAAEYNE. The entire CDR3 is CSAPFELAAEYNEQFF. The chain combines TRBV20-1 with TRBJ2-1; the match to TRBD2 covers 7 bases. The read falls 3 residues short of the CDR3 end, and the missing part is taken from the germline J gene. The CDR3 has 16 amino acids. V was pared by 5 bases and J by 4 bases, with 14 bases of the junction left unmatched. Germline CDR1 DFQATT, CDR2 SNEGSKA (reference sequence).

The sample holds many counts of this clone. At one of its ends the junction is not consistent with the germline gene, which may arise from a read error. The sequenced fragment ends 3 residues before the CDR3 boundary, so the rest is inferred from the germline J gene. This sequence joins TRBV4-2 and TRBJ1-1; D remains unclear. This CDR3 is 13 amino acids long. Germline V gene sequence: CDR1 LGHNA, CDR2 YNFKEQ. The CDR3 bases that were read are TGCGCCAGCAGCAGCGCTGGAAGCACTGAA. The encoded protein is CASSSAGSTE. In full, the CDR3 reads CASSSAGSTEAFF.

The part of the CDR3 DNA that was read is TGTGCCAGCAGCTTAGGGCAGGATAACCCACCC. Protein sequence: CASSLGQDNPP. The whole CDR3 region reads CASSLGQDNPPLHF. The V and J genes are TRBV7-8 and TRBJ1-6; D ambiguous. The read is 3 residues too short to cover the CDR3 end, so that end is filled in from the germline J gene. CDR3 length: 14 residues. Germline CDR1 and CDR2: SGHVS and FQNEAQ. V lost 1 base to trimming and J lost 11 bases, with 12 bases between them.

This clone has at least ten counts. The missing CDR3 end, 3 residues past where the read stops, is filled in from the germline J gene. This rearrangement joins TRBV7-2 to TRBJ2-3; TRBD1 aligns across 8 bases. V was pared by 5 bases and J by 4 bases, with 5 bases of the junction left unmatched. Per germline, CDR1 SGHTA and CDR2 FQGNSA. The CDR3 sequence is 14 residues long. CDR3 residues: CASSQQGAADTQYF. The sequenced part of the CDR3 DNA is TGTGCCAGCAGCCAGCAGGGGGCTGCAGATACG.